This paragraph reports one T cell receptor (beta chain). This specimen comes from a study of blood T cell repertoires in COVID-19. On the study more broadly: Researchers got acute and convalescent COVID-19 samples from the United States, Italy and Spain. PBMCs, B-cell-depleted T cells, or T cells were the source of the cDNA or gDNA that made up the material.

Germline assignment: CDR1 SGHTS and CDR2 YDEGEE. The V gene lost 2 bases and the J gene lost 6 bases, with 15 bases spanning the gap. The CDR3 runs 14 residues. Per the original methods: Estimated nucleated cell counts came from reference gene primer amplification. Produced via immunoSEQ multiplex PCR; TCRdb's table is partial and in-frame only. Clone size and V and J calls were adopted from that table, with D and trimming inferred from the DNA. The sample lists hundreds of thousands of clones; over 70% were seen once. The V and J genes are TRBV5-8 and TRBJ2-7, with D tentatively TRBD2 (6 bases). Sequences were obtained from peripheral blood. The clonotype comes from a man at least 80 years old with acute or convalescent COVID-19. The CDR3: CASSFEGVGGEQYF. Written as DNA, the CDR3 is TGTGCCAGCAGCTTTGAAGGTGTCGGGGGCGAGCAGTACTTC.